These 10 T cell receptor beta chains were all obtained from the same sample, sequenced in a study of T cells in Graves' hyperthyroidism and ophthalmopathy. RNA transcripts provided the source from which TCR beta CDR3 regions were amplified. Primed by the HTBI set, a first-round RT-PCR was run on the TCR CDR3. TCRdb itself ran the multiplex PCR reads through MiXCR, one entry per CDR3 protein. The table includes 470,000 or so distinct CDR3 sequences, roughly 20% detected once. Sequenced sample: blood. All receptors derive from a man younger than 35 with Graves' hyperthyroidism.

The rearrangement links TRBV4-2 to TRBJ2-5, with unresolved D. The ends were cut back, 5 bases at V and 2 bases at J, with 12 bases in the middle. This CDR3 contains 14 residues. The V gene's germline CDR1 is LGHNA and CDR2 YNFKEQ. For the CDR3, the DNA is TGTGCCAGCAGCAAATCCCACGGGCAAGAGACCCAGTACTTC. Amino acid sequence: CASSKSHGQETQYF.

The table lists this clonotype with a few counts. J is TRBJ1-6 and V is TRBV28; D possibly corresponds to TRBD1 (5 bases). Germline values: CDR1 MDHEN, CDR2 SYDVKM. This CDR3 has 14 residues. V lost 3 bases to trimming and J lost 5 bases, with 8 bases between them. The CDR3 loop reads CASSLWGDNSPLHF. In nucleotides, the CDR3 is TGTGCCAGCAGTTTGTGGGGGGATAATTCACCCCTCCACTTT.

The table lists this clonotype with many counts. No conserved phenylalanine or tryptophan is present at the end of the CDR3, so a read error is the likely explanation. The chain recombines TRBV6-2 or TRBV6-3 with TRBJ1-2, with 7 nucleotides matching TRBD1. This CDR3 comprises 16 residues. Germline trimming cut 6 bases from V and 2 bases from J; bases unmatched to any gene: 12. Germline V gives CDR1 MNHEY, CDR2 SVGEGT. The CDR3 spells CASRSTGTAENYGYTI. CDR3 DNA sequence: TGTGCCAGCAGATCGACCGGGACAGCTGAAAACTATGGCTACACCATC.

Many counts were recorded for this clonotype. The V call is TRBV6-5, the J call TRBJ1-1, with D unclear. Trimming stripped 2 bases from V and 5 bases from J, with 9 bases between. Germline V gene data show CDR1 as MNHEY and CDR2 as SVGAGI. The CDR3 sequence is 13 residues long. CDR3 in DNA: TGTGCCAGCAGTTACCAGCCGTGGACTGAAGCTTTCTTT. Encoded protein: CASSYQPWTEAFF.

CDR3 amino acids: CASLGRDRGPGELFF. The CDR3 bases are TGTGCCAGCCTCGGTCGGGACAGGGGGCCCGGGGAGCTGTTTTTT. V usage is TRBV6-1 and J usage is TRBJ2-2, with 12 bases that match TRBD1. This CDR3 region has 15 residues. The germline V gene has CDR1 MNHNS and CDR2 SASEGT. V shed 8 bases and J 6 bases; nucleotides not matched to a gene: 7.

This clonotype occurred many times. Compared with germline, one end of the junction differs, possibly owing to a read error. This rearrangement joins TRBV5-1 to TRBJ1-1, with D possibly being TRBD1 (5 bases). The CDR3 extends over 19 amino acids. Germline-derived CDR1 and CDR2 are SGHRS and YFSETQ. The CDR3, as DNA: TGCGCCAGCACCAAATTACGACCGGGACGGGGTGACCTGAACTCTGAAGCTTTCTTT. This codes for CASTKLRPGRGDLNSEAFF.

This clonotype occurred once. The V call is TRBV6-2 or TRBV6-3, the J call TRBJ2-7; 10 nucleotides agree with TRBD2. V shed 6 bases and J 5 bases; nucleotides not matched to a gene: 7. The CDR3 has 14 residues. The germline V gene has CDR1 MNHEY and CDR2 SVGEGT. The CDR3 loop is CASRAGTSVNEQYF. The DNA of the CDR3 is TGTGCCAGCAGGGCCGGGACTAGCGTTAACGAGCAGTACTTC.

This clonotype was picked up many times. This chain uses TRBV7-9 with TRBJ2-5; possibly TRBD1 for D (5 bases). Trimming removed 3 bases from V and 5 bases from J, with 13 bases in between. This CDR3 is built from 14 residues. CDR1 and CDR2 from the germline V gene are SEHNR and FQNEAQ (reference sequence). The CDR3: CASSFGQNGETQYF. The CDR3 nucleotides are TGTGCCAGCAGCTTTGGACAAAACGGGGAGACCCAGTACTTC.

This clonotype was detected many times. The CDR3 is CATSDPGTGETQPQHF. The CDR3 coding sequence is TGTGCCACCAGTGATCCCGGGACAGGGGAAACGCAGCCCCAGCATTTT. The chain couples TRBV24-1 to TRBJ1-5; 10 positions agree with TRBD1. The germline gives CDR1 KGHDR, CDR2 SFDVKD. CDR3 size: 16 residues. Trimming removed 3 bases from V and 7 bases from J; junction bases left unmatched: 8.

This clonotype was observed at least ten times. CDR3 in amino acids: CASSGGLPETQYF. The CDR3 coding sequence is TGCGCCAGCAGCGGGGGACTACCAGAGACCCAGTACTTC. This chain joins TRBV5-1 and TRBJ2-5, with 7 bases matching TRBD2. The CDR3 length is 13 residues. V lost 4 bases and J lost 4; bases outside the gene matches: 4. Per germline, CDR1 SGHRS and CDR2 YFSETQ.